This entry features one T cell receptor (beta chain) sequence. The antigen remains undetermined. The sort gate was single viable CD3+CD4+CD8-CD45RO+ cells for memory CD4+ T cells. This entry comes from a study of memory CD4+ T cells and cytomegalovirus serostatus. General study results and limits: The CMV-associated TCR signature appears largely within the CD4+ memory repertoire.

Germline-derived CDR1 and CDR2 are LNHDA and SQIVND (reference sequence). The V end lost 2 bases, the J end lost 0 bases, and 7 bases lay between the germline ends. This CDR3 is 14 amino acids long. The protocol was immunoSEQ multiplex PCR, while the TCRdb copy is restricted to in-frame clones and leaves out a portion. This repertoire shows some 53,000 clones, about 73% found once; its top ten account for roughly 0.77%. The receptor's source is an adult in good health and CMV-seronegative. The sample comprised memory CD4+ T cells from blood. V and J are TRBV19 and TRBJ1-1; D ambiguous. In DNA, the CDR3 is TGTGCCAGTAGTATACCGGGAGTGAACACTGAAGCTTTCTTT. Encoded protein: CASSIPGVNTEAFF.